The 30 T cell receptor beta chains below come from one sample, sequenced in a study of the immune and genomic landscape of osteosarcoma. Method: immunoSEQ multiplex PCR; TCRdb's copy keeps in-frame clones and lacks some. Of about 4,600 clones detected, around 80% appear once; the ten largest clones hold roughly 6.8%. Primary, local recurrence and metastasis osteosarcoma tumors were taken after treatment from poor-prognosis patients. Sequenced input: osteosarcoma tumor tissue from the lung. These receptors were taken from a human donor with osteosarcoma.

The V gene is TRBV2, the J gene TRBJ2-1; 12 nucleotides align to TRBD2. Trimming took 6 bases from V and 6 from J; bases not matched to a gene: 9. The length of the CDR3 is 16 residues. Germline values: CDR1 SNHLY, CDR2 FYNNEI. The CDR3 sequence: CASRRTGLAGSNEQFF. CDR3 bases: TGTGCCAGCAGACGAACGGGACTAGCGGGCTCCAATGAGCAGTTCTTC.

V and J are TRBV27 and TRBJ1-5; D call uncertain. The CDR3 contains 15 residues. Germline V gene lookup returns CDR1 MNHEY and CDR2 SMNVEV (reference sequence). Between the trimmed V and J ends, which lost 5 bases and 0 bases, there was a span of 11 bases. The CDR3 here is CASSPSRNSNQPQHF. CDR3 bases: TGTGCCAGCAGTCCGTCGAGGAATAGCAATCAGCCCCAGCATTTT.

The V and J genes are TRBV30 and TRBJ1-2; D is unclear. The V gene's germline CDR1 is GTSNPN and CDR2 SVGIG (reference sequence). The ends were cut back, 4 bases at V and 6 bases at J, with 12 bases in the middle. The CDR3 length is 12 residues. The CDR3 loop is CAWTRIRNGYTF. The CDR3 nucleotides are TGTGCCTGGACCAGAATTCGAAATGGCTACACCTTC.

The chain combines TRBV5-1 with TRBJ2-5; a possible D gene is TRBD2 (6 bases). CDR1 is SGHRS and CDR2 is YFSETQ in the germline V gene. The CDR3 extends over 14 amino acids. Trimming pared 0 bases from V and 6 bases from J, leaving 12 bases between. In DNA form, the CDR3 reads TGCGCCAGCAGCTTGGGGGCGGAGGGTAAGACCCAGTACTTC. Protein: CASSLGAEGKTQYF.

V is TRBV4-3 and J is TRBJ2-7, with D possibly matching TRBD1 (5 bases). The CDR3 covers 17 residues. Trimming cost V 0 bases and J 4 bases, with 19 bases left between them. CDR1 and CDR2 from the germline V gene are LGHNA and YSLEER. CDR3 bases: TGCGCCAGCAGCCAAGATGAGTTGAGGCAGGGTGGATACGAGCAGTACTTC. It is translated as CASSQDELRQGGYEQYF.

This CDR3 reads CASSQGQGYYGYTF. In nucleotides, the CDR3 is TGCGCCAGCAGCCAGGGACAGGGCTACTATGGCTACACCTTC. J is TRBJ1-2 and V is TRBV4-1; 9 bases are shared with TRBD1. Germline V gene sequence: CDR1 MGHRA, CDR2 YSYEKL. V shed 3 bases, J shed 3 bases, and the junction held 2 bases outside the gene matches. The CDR3 runs 14 residues.

The count of this clone is one. V is TRBV14 and J is TRBJ1-4, with D possibly TRBD1 on 5 matching bases. The CDR3 extends over 15 amino acids. Per germline, CDR1 SGHDN and CDR2 FVKESK. Trimming pared 1 base from V and 4 bases from J, leaving 10 bases between. CDR3: CASSQAGANNEKLFF. For the CDR3, the DNA is TGTGCCAGCAGCCAAGCCGGGGCCAATAATGAAAAACTGTTTTTT.

This sequence joins TRBV7-8 and TRBJ2-7; 10 bases fit TRBD2. The J segment lost 3 bases and the V segment lost 5 bases, leaving 7 bases of the junction unmatched. This CDR3 is 15 amino acids long. The germline gives CDR1 SGHVS, CDR2 FQNEAQ. This CDR3 reads CASSHGLADYYEQYF. CDR3 DNA: TGTGCCAGCAGCCATGGACTAGCGGACTACTACGAGCAGTACTTC.

The CDR3 region is CASSPGQAYEQYF. Written as DNA, the CDR3 is TGTGCCAGTAGTCCGGGACAGGCCTACGAGCAGTACTTC. The chain recombines TRBV19 with TRBJ2-7, with TRBD1 matching over 8 bases. The CDR3 sequence is 13 residues long. Germline CDR1 LNHDA, CDR2 SQIVND (reference sequence). Trimming took 5 bases from V and 2 from J; bases not matched to a gene: 2.

This sequence joins TRBV19 and TRBJ1-1, with unresolved D. Germline CDR1 and CDR2: LNHDA and SQIVND (reference sequence). The ends were cut back, 6 bases at V and 5 bases at J, with 16 bases in the middle. The CDR3 sequence is 14 residues long. CDR3 amino acids: CASRTQDLGTEAFF. The DNA of the CDR3 is TGTGCCAGTAGGACTCAGGACCTGGGGACTGAAGCTTTCTTT.

The chain recombines TRBV11-3 with TRBJ2-1, with no clear D. This CDR3 is 12 amino acids long. V shed 1 base and J shed 6 bases, with 4 bases lying between them. Germline V gene lookup returns CDR1 SGHNT and CDR2 YENEEA. The CDR3 loop reads CASSLGLNEQFF. The DNA of the CDR3 is TGTGCCAGCAGCTTAGGACTCAATGAGCAGTTCTTC.

The chain is built from TRBV21-1 and TRBJ1-1. TRBV21-1 is described as a pseudogene. This CDR3 has 11 residues. The CDR3 protein is CARGSGAEAFF. For the CDR3, the DNA is TGTGCCAGAGGGAGCGGGGCTGAAGCTTTCTTT.

The V gene is TRBV5-1, the J gene TRBJ2-1; D assignment may be TRBD1 or TRBD2 (5 bases each). Germline V gene data show CDR1 as SGHRS and CDR2 as YFSETQ. The CDR3 loop spans 13 amino acids. V shed 2 bases and J shed 6 bases, with 9 bases lying between them. Here the CDR3 DNA reads TGCGCCAGCAGCTTAGGGACCGCCAATGAGCAGTTCTTC. This encodes CASSLGTANEQFF.

The chain links TRBV7-2 to TRBJ2-7, with 7 bases matching TRBD2. The CDR3 is made up of 14 amino acids. Germline loops: CDR1 SGHTA, CDR2 FQGNSA. V lost 4 bases to trimming and J lost 0 bases; unmatched junction nucleotides: 3. The CDR3 nucleotides are TGTGCCAGCAGCTCGACTAGCCTCTCCTACGAGCAGTACTTC. Its translation is CASSSTSLSYEQYF.

This clone has only a few counts. The J gene is TRBJ2-3, the V gene TRBV7-9; D unresolved. This CDR3 region has 12 residues. The V end lost 2 bases, the J end lost 8 bases, and 8 bases lay between the germline ends. The germline V gene encodes CDR1 SEHNR and CDR2 FQNEAQ (reference sequence). CDR3 in amino acids: CASSLLKATQYF. CDR3 DNA: TGTGCCAGCAGCTTATTAAAGGCTACGCAGTATTTT. Together with reference TRBV7-9 and TRBJ2-3, the CDR3 gives the full variable domain: DTGVSQNPRHKITKRGQNVTFRCDPISEHNRLYWYRQTLGQGPEFLTYFQNEAQLEKSRLLSDRFSAERPKGSFSTLEIQRTEQGDSAMYLCASSLLKATQYFGPGTRLTVL.

The chain carries TRBV7-9 and TRBJ2-7; D not resolved. V was shortened by 4 bases and J by 3 bases, with 10 bases between the two germline ends. The CDR3 is 13 residues long. The V gene's germline CDR1 is SEHNR and CDR2 FQNEAQ (reference sequence). CDR3 bases: TGTGCCAGCAGCTCGCTGGACGGCTACGAGCAGTACTTC. Translating it yields CASSSLDGYEQYF.

By share, this clone ranks as large (0.1 to 1%). The V gene is TRBV11-2, the J gene TRBJ2-1; D unresolved. Per the germline V gene, CDR1 is SGHAT and CDR2 is FQNNGV. With 1 base removed from V and 6 bases from J, the gap between germline ends came to 4 bases. The CDR3 covers 12 residues. DNA for the CDR3: TGTGCCAGCAGCTTAGGACTCAATGAGCAGTTCTTC. It yields the protein CASSLGLNEQFF.

The CDR3 DNA sequence: TGTGCCAGCAGCTCGTGGCTGCCGCATGGCTACACCTTC. This translates into CASSSWLPHGYTF. The J gene is TRBJ1-2, the V gene TRBV7-9; D is ambiguous. The CDR3 has 13 amino acids. Looked up from germline, CDR1 is SEHNR and CDR2 is FQNEAQ (reference sequence). V gave up 4 bases and J gave up 6 bases, with 12 bases separating them. Filled out from reference TRBV7-9 and TRBJ1-2, the complete variable domain reads DTGVSQNPRHKITKRGQNVTFRCDPISEHNRLYWYRQTLGQGPEFLTYFQNEAQLEKSRLLSDRFSAERPKGSFSTLEIQRTEQGDSAMYLCASSSWLPHGYTFGSGTRLTVV.

The V and J genes are TRBV6-1 and TRBJ2-7; 12 nucleotides align to TRBD2. The CDR3 runs to 13 residues. The germline V gene has CDR1 MNHNS and CDR2 SASEGT. The V and J ends lost 9 bases and 6 bases, in that order; junction bases with no gene match: 6. The CDR3 here is CASGLAGSGEQYF. The CDR3 DNA follows: TGTGCCAGTGGACTAGCGGGATCGGGCGAGCAGTACTTC.

This chain connects TRBV6-5 to TRBJ1-3, with unresolved D. The CDR3 spans 13 residues. Trimming shortened V by 6 bases and J by 3 bases, and 9 bases separated the two germline ends. In germline, CDR1 is MNHEY, CDR2 SVGAGI. The CDR3 reads CASRESFGNTIYF. CDR3 bases: TGTGCCAGCAGAGAATCCTTTGGAAACACCATATATTTT.

V is TRBV5-5 and J is TRBJ2-2; TRBD2 might be the D (5 bases). The germline V and J ends were trimmed by 4 bases and 0 bases, with 10 bases remaining between them. Germline V gene lookup returns CDR1 SGHKS and CDR2 YYEKEE (reference sequence). This CDR3 has 15 residues. The CDR3 protein is CASSGGPPNTGELFF. Here the CDR3 DNA reads TGTGCCAGCAGCGGCGGGCCGCCGAACACCGGGGAGCTGTTTTTT.

The genes are TRBV7-9 and TRBJ1-2; D is unresolved. Germline lookup yields CDR1 SEHNR and CDR2 FQNEAQ (reference sequence). This CDR3 is built from 14 residues. The germline V and J ends were trimmed by 2 bases and 5 bases, with 12 bases remaining between them. The CDR3 sequence is CASSLQTDSYGYTF. Written as DNA, the CDR3 is TGTGCCAGCAGCTTACAGACGGATTCTTATGGCTACACCTTC.

The gene calls are TRBV29-1 and TRBJ1-2; TRBD1 matches at 10 bases. This CDR3 has 16 amino acids. J gave up 4 bases and V 3 bases, and 11 bases lay outside the gene matches. CDR1 and CDR2 (germline): SQVTM, ANQGSEA. The CDR3 loop reads CSVDPDRGQGGYGYTF. In nucleotides, the CDR3 is TGCAGCGTTGATCCAGACAGGGGGCAAGGGGGCTATGGCTACACCTTC.

The chain combines TRBV9 with TRBJ1-2; D unclear. The CDR3 has 15 residues. Germline V gene data show CDR1 as SGDLS and CDR2 as YYNGEE. Trimming cost V 0 bases and J 2 bases, with 11 bases left between them. The CDR3 DNA reads TGTGCCAGCAGCGTAGACCCGGTACCCAACTATGGCTACACCTTC. Its translation is CASSVDPVPNYGYTF.

V usage is TRBV4-1 and J usage is TRBJ1-4; TRBD1 agrees at 8 bases. Germline CDR1 and CDR2: MGHRA and YSYEKL. The CDR3 has 14 amino acids. V lost 3 bases, J lost 6 bases, and 3 bases stayed unmatched. The CDR3 region is CASSHGTGDEKLFF. CDR3 DNA: TGCGCCAGCAGCCACGGGACAGGAGATGAAAAACTGTTTTTT.

This clone showed up just a few times. The chain couples TRBV6-6 to TRBJ1-5; D unclear. The V end was cut by 0 bases, the J end by 5 bases, with 8 bases between. Germline CDR1 MNHNY, CDR2 SVGAGI (reference sequence). The CDR3 covers 14 residues. CDR3 coding DNA: TGTGCCAGCAGTTACTCGATAGGCGATCAGCCCCAGCATTTT. This codes for CASSYSIGDQPQHF.

This sequence joins TRBV7-8 and TRBJ1-5, with D perhaps matching TRBD1 (5 bases). The V end was cut by 7 bases, the J end by 0 bases, with 13 bases between. CDR1 and CDR2 (germline): SGHVS, FQNEAQ. The CDR3 has 15 residues. The CDR3 DNA reads as TGTGCCAGCAAGTTTTCGACAGATAGCAATCAGCCCCAGCATTTT. Its protein is CASKFSTDSNQPQHF.

This chain links TRBV27 with TRBJ2-3, with 10 positions matching TRBD1. The CDR3 is made up of 16 amino acids. Germline CDR1 reads MNHEY; CDR2 reads SMNVEV (reference sequence). The V segment lost 10 bases and the J segment 4 bases; nucleotides outside the gene matches: 14. The CDR3 sequence is CATPSWTGGTADTQYF. The CDR3 DNA follows: TGTGCCACCCCGAGCTGGACAGGGGGTACGGCAGATACGCAGTATTTT.

This clone was observed a handful of times. The chain uses TRBV27 and TRBJ1-4, with D maybe TRBD1 (5 bases). The CDR3 contains 14 residues. Germline V gene data show CDR1 as MNHEY and CDR2 as SMNVEV (reference sequence). Trimming pared 1 base from V and 7 bases from J, leaving 10 bases between. The CDR3, as DNA: TGTGCCAGCAGTTTATGGGGGATAGGTGAAAAACTGTTTTTT. As protein: CASSLWGIGEKLFF. The whole variable domain, remainder taken from reference TRBV27 and TRBJ1-4, is EAQVTQNPRYLITVTGKKLTVTCSQNMNHEYMSWYRQDPGLGLRQIYYSMNVEVTDKGDVPEGYKVSRKEKRNFPLILESPSPNQTSLYFCASSLWGIGEKLFFGSGTQLSVL.

V usage is TRBV5-4 and J usage is TRBJ1-4, with 9 bases that match TRBD1. CDR3 length: 17 amino acids. Germline CDR1 reads SGHNT; CDR2 reads YYREEE (reference sequence). With V trimmed by 3 bases and J by 6 bases, 12 bases remained unmatched. The DNA for the CDR3 is TGTGCCAGCAGCTCCTTCGGGGTTCGGGACAGGGATGAAAAACTGTTTTTT. Residues: CASSSFGVRDRDEKLFF.